What follows describes a single TCR beta chain. These data originate in a study of T cell changes during pregnancy in multiple sclerosis. Method: immunoSEQ multiplex PCR; TCRdb's copy keeps in-frame clones and lacks some. The data contain under 30,000 clones, roughly 91% of them seen just once; the ten biggest clones take up 0.43%. There are 15 residues in the CDR3. CDR1 is LGHNA, CDR2 YSLEER, per germline. V dropped 1 base and J dropped 4; count of bases not matched to a gene: 4. This clonotype was obtained from a female donor with multiple sclerosis, enrolled in a pregnancy study. The starting material was CD4+ T cells from peripheral blood mononuclear cells, obtained after pregnancy. The chain has TRBV4-3 and TRBJ2-7, with TRBD1 matching over 10 bases. CDR3 residues: CASSQGPGQGYEQYF. The CDR3 bases are TGCGCCAGCAGCCAAGGACCGGGACAGGGGTACGAGCAGTACTTC.